The entry that follows covers one T cell receptor (beta chain) sequence. This record belongs to a study of blood T cell repertoires in COVID-19. Looked up from germline, CDR1 is MNHNY and CDR2 is SVGAGI (reference sequence). This CDR3 is 15 amino acids long. Trimming took 11 bases from V and 0 from J, leaving 17 bases between them. Only in-frame clones appear in the TCRdb table, and some are missing; sequencing was by immunoSEQ multiplex PCR. The sample holds 70,000 to 95,000 clones, about 84% seen once. The gene calls are TRBV6-6 and TRBJ2-1, with a weak D call TRBD2 (6 bases). The sample consisted of peripheral blood. The sequence came from a human donor in a cohort sampled during active COVID-19. CDR3 in DNA: TGTGCCGTTGGGGACTTTGAGAGCTCCTACAATGAGCAGTTCTTC. Protein sequence: CAVGDFESSYNEQFF.